This T cell receptor (beta chain) stems from a study of post-analysis software for immune sequencing data. Study context: Relapsing-remitting, secondary progressive and progressive-relapsing multiple sclerosis were all included among the disease courses. General observations from the study: F measure grouped same-batch samples tightly together. Multiple sclerosis patients showed significantly lower normalized Chao1 diversity than controls did. With TRBV5-6, TRBV5-1 and TRBV20-1 included, about five TRBV segments were more frequent in patients than in controls.

Unique molecular identifiers featured in each of the TCR beta cDNA libraries. The authors obtained roughly 0.5 million cDNA molecules from roughly 1 to 10 million T cells. From the PCR reads, TCRdb called clonotypes with MiXCR, one entry per CDR3 protein. The table lists about 260,000 distinct CDR3 sequences, 30% to 45% of them singletons. Germline CDR1 and CDR2: SQVTM and ANQGSEA. The germline V and J ends were trimmed by 7 bases and 0 bases, with 15 bases remaining between them. This CDR3 is 14 amino acids long. In this sample, this clonotype turned up many times. The antigen is undetermined. The clonotype comes from a girl aged 5 to 17 with multiple sclerosis. The sequencing input was blood. This chain links TRBV29-1 with TRBJ2-5, with D perhaps matching TRBD1 or TRBD2 (6 bases each). The CDR3 protein is CSAPGDKNQETQYF. CDR3 in DNA: TGCAGCGCTCCGGGGGACAAGAACCAAGAGACCCAGTACTTC.